The T cell receptor (beta chain) described here comes from a study of T-cell memory formation after mild COVID-19. Study observations and caveats: Whereas later expanders leaned CD4+, clones contracting day 15 to 85 showed a balanced CD4/CD8 makeup.

Germline V lookup: CDR1 SGHTA, CDR2 FQGNSA. With V trimmed by 5 bases and J by 3 bases, 6 bases remained unmatched. The CDR3 spans 14 residues. One entry per CDR3 protein, called by TCRdb with MiXCR from the 5' RACE reads. The sample shows 340,000 or so distinct CDR3 sequences, approximately 13% of them seen only once. On this clonotype itself: Its antigen is not known.

The V call is TRBV7-2, the J call TRBJ1-1; 7 nucleotides align to TRBD1. Sequences were obtained from PBMCs or a T cell subset sorted from them (not recorded which). The source is a man in his late teens or twenties who had mild COVID-19 (a few samples of this study predate the infection). Cell type and time point are not known. The CDR3 sequence: CASSLGGAYTEAFF. The CDR3, as DNA: TGTGCCAGCAGCCTAGGGGGCGCTTACACTGAAGCTTTCTTT.